This is a list of T cell receptor beta chains from one sample in a study of T cells after yellow fever vaccination. TCRdb independently ran MiXCR on the 5' RACE reads; one entry per CDR3 protein. The sample lists about 300,000 distinct CDR3 sequences, approximately 8% occurring once. The specimen was CD4+ T cells sorted from PBMCs, collected 5 days after the yellow fever booster vaccination. All receptors come from a man aged 18 to 29 who received the YFV17D yellow fever vaccine. Both conserved end residues are part of each CDR3. The D gene is left open where the match is weak. Part of the rows lack a size; the others show once, few, many or a class for expanded clones.

J: TRBJ2-1
size: few
V: TRBV5-6
D: NA
CDR3: CAVTRWDIRHEQFF
DNA: TGTGCCGTCACGAGGTGGGACATCAGACATGAGCAGTTCTTC

J: TRBJ2-7
size: many
V: TRBV20-1
D: NA
CDR3: CSARDLGHNPYEQYF
DNA: TGCAGTGCTAGAGATCTGGGACATAACCCCTACGAGCAGTACTTC

J: TRBJ1-5
size: NA
V: TRBV6-2/TRBV6-3
D: NA
CDR3: CASTEQGVQPQHF
DNA: TGTGCCAGCACCGAACAGGGTGTCCAGCCCCAGCATTTT

J: TRBJ2-5
size: NA
V: TRBV4-3
D: TRBD1
CDR3: CASSQLTGAQETQYF
DNA: TGCGCCAGCAGCCAATTAACAGGGGCCCAAGAGACCCAGTACTTC

J: TRBJ1-1
size: NA
V: TRBV20-1
D: TRBD1
CDR3: CSAPGQGGTEAFF
DNA: TGCAGTGCTCCGGGACAGGGGGGCACTGAAGCTTTCTTT

J: TRBJ1-5
size: few
V: TRBV4-1
D: NA
CDR3: CASSQVPGLGRPQHF
DNA: TGCGCCAGCAGCCAGGTCCCGGGACTTGGGCGGCCCCAGCATTTT

J: TRBJ1-2
size: NA
V: TRBV5-4
D: TRBD1
CDR3: CASSTPRDRANYGYTF
DNA: TGTGCCAGCAGCACGCCCCGGGACAGGGCCAACTATGGCTACACCTTC

J: TRBJ2-7
size: NA
V: TRBV20-1
D: NA
CDR3: CSARGSGFEQYF
DNA: TGCAGTGCTAGAGGCAGCGGATTTGAGCAGTACTTC

J: TRBJ2-3
size: many
V: TRBV29-1
D: NA
CDR3: CSVDTIEGGTDTQYF
DNA: TGCAGCGTTGATACGATCGAGGGGGGCACAGATACGCAGTATTTT

J: TRBJ2-2
size: many
V: TRBV4-3
D: TRBD1
CDR3: CASSQDPRRDSLWLNGELFF
DNA: TGCGCCAGCAGCCAAGACCCCCGCCGGGACAGCCTATGGTTGAACGGGGAGCTGTTTTTT

J: TRBJ1-2
size: NA
V: TRBV20-1
D: NA
CDR3: CSAIEGSDSYGYTF
DNA: TGCAGTGCTATAGAGGGGTCAGACAGCTATGGCTACACCTTC

J: TRBJ1-4
size: NA
V: TRBV19
D: TRBD1
CDR3: CASSSRLTGDNEKLFF
DNA: TGTGCCAGTAGTAGCCGGTTGACAGGGGATAATGAAAAACTGTTTTTT

J: TRBJ2-5
size: few
V: TRBV2
D: NA
CDR3: CASVWRRETQYF
DNA: TGTGCCAGCGTCTGGCGGAGAGAGACCCAGTACTTC

J: TRBJ1-5
size: many
V: TRBV11-2
D: TRBD1
CDR3: CASSFTGVGSNQPQHF
DNA: TGTGCCAGCAGCTTTACAGGGGTAGGAAGCAATCAGCCCCAGCATTTT

J: TRBJ1-2
size: NA
V: TRBV20-1
D: NA
CDR3: CSARGQTNYGYTF
DNA: TGCAGTGCTAGAGGCCAGACTAACTATGGCTACACCTTC

J: TRBJ2-7
size: many
V: TRBV5-1
D: TRBD1
CDR3: CASSFGTGGYEQYF
DNA: TGCGCCAGCAGCTTCGGGACAGGGGGCTACGAGCAGTACTTC

J: TRBJ1-2
size: few
V: TRBV28
D: NA
CDR3: CASSALGGIYGYTF
DNA: TGTGCCAGCAGCGCCCTTGGCGGGATCTATGGCTACACCTTC

J: TRBJ1-1
size: NA
V: TRBV12-3/TRBV12-4
D: NA
CDR3: CASSLADRPNTEAFF
DNA: TGTGCCAGCAGTTTAGCGGACAGACCGAACACTGAAGCTTTCTTT

J: TRBJ2-3
size: NA
V: TRBV3-1
D: TRBD2
CDR3: CASSQGGHGGATQYF
DNA: TGTGCCAGCAGCCAAGGCGGGCACGGGGGGGCCACGCAGTATTTT

J: TRBJ1-3
size: NA
V: TRBV16
D: NA
CDR3: CASSQLVDHTIYF
DNA: TGTGCCAGCAGCCAATTAGTCGATCACACCATATATTTT

J: TRBJ2-1
size: many
V: TRBV20-1
D: NA
CDR3: CSAPRQGREQFF
DNA: TGCAGTGCTCCTCGTCAGGGGAGGGAGCAGTTCTTC

J: TRBJ2-1
size: NA
V: TRBV6-5
D: TRBD1
CDR3: CASSRLWDRGFGEQFF
DNA: TGTGCCAGCAGCCGTCTTTGGGACAGGGGGTTTGGTGAGCAGTTCTTC

J: TRBJ1-2
size: NA
V: TRBV7-2
D: NA
CDR3: CASSLESGAGYTF
DNA: TGTGCCAGCAGCTTAGAATCGGGGGCTGGCTACACCTTC

J: TRBJ1-1
size: NA
V: TRBV20-1
D: NA
CDR3: CSASPSIGSGAFF
DNA: TGCAGTGCTAGCCCCTCGATAGGTTCAGGAGCTTTCTTT

J: TRBJ1-1
size: NA
V: TRBV29-1
D: NA
CDR3: CSGKPQGENTEAFF
DNA: TGCAGCGGTAAACCACAGGGAGAGAACACTGAAGCTTTCTTT

J: TRBJ2-3
size: many
V: TRBV2
D: NA
CDR3: CASRDQADTQYF
DNA: TGTGCCAGCAGGGACCAGGCAGATACGCAGTATTTT

J: TRBJ2-4
size: many
V: TRBV12-3/TRBV12-4
D: NA
CDR3: CASSLLAVKNIQYF
DNA: TGTGCCAGCAGTTTATTGGCAGTCAAAAACATTCAGTACTTC

J: TRBJ1-1
size: few
V: TRBV5-1
D: NA
CDR3: CASSLARGVNTEAFF
DNA: TGCGCCAGCAGCTTGGCTAGGGGCGTGAACACTGAAGCTTTCTTT

J: TRBJ2-7
size: many
V: TRBV20-1
D: NA
CDR3: CSARPRLGSLEQYF
DNA: TGCAGTGCCAGACCACGGCTGGGGTCTCTCGAGCAGTACTTC

J: TRBJ2-2
size: NA
V: TRBV25-1
D: TRBD1
CDR3: CASSAGRTGAIGELFF
DNA: TGTGCCAGCAGTGCAGGTCGGACAGGGGCCATCGGGGAGCTGTTTTTT

J: TRBJ1-1
size: few
V: TRBV7-6
D: TRBD1
CDR3: CASSNLGGTGNTEAFF
DNA: TGTGCCAGCAGCAACCTTGGCGGGACAGGAAACACTGAAGCTTTCTTT

J: TRBJ1-1
size: few
V: TRBV19
D: NA
CDR3: CASSIDRRNQGFF
DNA: TGTGCCAGTAGTATAGATCGGAGGAACCAAGGTTTCTTT